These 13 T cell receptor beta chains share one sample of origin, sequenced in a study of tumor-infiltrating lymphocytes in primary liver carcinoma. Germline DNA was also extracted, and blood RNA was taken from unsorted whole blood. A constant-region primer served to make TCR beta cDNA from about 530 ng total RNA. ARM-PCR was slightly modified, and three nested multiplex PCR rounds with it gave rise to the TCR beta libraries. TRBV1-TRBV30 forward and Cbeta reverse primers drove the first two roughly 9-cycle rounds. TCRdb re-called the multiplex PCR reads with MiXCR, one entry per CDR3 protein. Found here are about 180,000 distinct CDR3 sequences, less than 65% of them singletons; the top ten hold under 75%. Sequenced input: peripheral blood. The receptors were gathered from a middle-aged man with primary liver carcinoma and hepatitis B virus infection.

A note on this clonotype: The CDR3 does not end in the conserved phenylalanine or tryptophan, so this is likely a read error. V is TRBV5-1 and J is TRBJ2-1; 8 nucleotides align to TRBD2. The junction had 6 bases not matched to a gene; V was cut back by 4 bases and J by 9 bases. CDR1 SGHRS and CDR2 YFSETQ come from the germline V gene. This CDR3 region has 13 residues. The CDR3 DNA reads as TGCGCCAGCAGCGGGGGACTAGGAGGTGAGCAGTTCTCC. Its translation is CASSGGLGGEQFS.

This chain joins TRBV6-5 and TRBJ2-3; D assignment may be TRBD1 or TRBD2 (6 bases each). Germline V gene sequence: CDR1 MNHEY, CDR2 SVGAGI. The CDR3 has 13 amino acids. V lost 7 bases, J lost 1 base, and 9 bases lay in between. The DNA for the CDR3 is TGTGCCAGCAAGGGGGGCGGCACAGATACGCAGTATTTT. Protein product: CASKGGGTDTQYF.

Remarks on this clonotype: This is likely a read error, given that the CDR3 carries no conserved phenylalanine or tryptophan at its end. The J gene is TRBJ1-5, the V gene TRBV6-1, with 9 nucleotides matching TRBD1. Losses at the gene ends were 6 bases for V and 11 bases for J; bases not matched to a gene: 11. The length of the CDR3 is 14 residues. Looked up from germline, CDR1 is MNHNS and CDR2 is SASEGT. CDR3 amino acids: CASRPTGGFIAQHV. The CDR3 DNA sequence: TGTGCCAGCAGACCTACAGGGGGCTTTATAGCCCAGCATGTT.

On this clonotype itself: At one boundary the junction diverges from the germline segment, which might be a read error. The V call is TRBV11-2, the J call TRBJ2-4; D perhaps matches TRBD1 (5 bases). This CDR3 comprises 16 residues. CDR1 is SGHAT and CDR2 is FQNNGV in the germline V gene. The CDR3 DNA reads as TGTACCAGCAGCACCTTAAGGGGAAAGGCCAAAAACATTCAGTACTTC. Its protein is CTSSTLRGKAKNIQYF.

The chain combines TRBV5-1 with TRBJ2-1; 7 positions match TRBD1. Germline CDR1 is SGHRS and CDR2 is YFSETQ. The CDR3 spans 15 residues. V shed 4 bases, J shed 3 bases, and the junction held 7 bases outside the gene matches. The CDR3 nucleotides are TGCGCCAGCAGCAGGACAGGCCCCGTCTACAATGAGCAGTTCTTC. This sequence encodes CASSRTGPVYNEQFF.

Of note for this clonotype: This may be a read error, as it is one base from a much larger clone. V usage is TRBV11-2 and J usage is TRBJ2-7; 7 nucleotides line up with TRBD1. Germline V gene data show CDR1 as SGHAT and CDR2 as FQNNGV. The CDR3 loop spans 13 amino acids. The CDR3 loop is CASSLTGEHEQHF. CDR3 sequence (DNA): TGTGCCAGCAGCTTAACAGGGGAGCACGAGCAGCACTTC.

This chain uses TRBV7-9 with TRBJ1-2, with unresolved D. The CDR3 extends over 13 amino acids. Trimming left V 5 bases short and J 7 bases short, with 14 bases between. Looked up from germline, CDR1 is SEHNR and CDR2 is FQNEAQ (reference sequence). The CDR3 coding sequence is TGTGCCAGCAGCACCCAACAGAGGTCTGGCTACACCTTC. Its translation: CASSTQQRSGYTF.

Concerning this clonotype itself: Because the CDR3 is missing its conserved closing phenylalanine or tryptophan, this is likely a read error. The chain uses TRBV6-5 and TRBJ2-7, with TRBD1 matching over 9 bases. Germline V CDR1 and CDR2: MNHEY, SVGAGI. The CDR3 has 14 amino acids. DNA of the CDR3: TGTGCCGGCAGTCCATCCCGGGACAGGGTGGAGCAGTACCTC. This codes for CAGSPSRDRVEQYL.

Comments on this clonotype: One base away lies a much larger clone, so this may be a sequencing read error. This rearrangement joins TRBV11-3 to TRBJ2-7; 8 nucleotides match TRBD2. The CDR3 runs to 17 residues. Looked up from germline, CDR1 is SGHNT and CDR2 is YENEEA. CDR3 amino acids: CVSSRPLTSGPSYEQYF. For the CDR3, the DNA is TGTGTCAGCAGCCGCCCACTCACTAGCGGTCCCTCCTACGAGCAGTACTTC.

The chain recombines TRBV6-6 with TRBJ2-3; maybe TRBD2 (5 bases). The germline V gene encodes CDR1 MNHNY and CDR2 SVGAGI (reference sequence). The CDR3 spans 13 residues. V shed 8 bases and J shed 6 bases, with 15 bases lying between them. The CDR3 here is CASGPGLSDTQYF. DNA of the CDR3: TGTGCCAGCGGTCCAGGACTGTCGGATACGCAGTATTTT.

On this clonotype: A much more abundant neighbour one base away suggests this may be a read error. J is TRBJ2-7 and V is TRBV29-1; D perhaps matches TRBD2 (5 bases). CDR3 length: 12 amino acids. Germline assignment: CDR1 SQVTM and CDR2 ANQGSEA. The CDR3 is CNVLTNSYEQYF. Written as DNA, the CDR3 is TGCAACGTCTTGACTAACTCCTACGAGCAGTACTTC.

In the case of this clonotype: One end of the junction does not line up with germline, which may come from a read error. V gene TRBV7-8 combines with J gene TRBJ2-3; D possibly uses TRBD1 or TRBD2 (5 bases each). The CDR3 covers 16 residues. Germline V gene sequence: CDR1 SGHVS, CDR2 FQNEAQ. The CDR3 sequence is CASNLATPGSSYTQYF. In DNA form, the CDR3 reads TGTGCCAGCAACTTAGCGACCCCAGGGAGCTCATATACGCAGTATTTT. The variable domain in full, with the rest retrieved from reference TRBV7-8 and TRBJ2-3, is GAGVSQSPRYKVAKRGQDVALRCDPISGHVSLFWYQQALGQGPEFLTYFQNEAQLDKSGLPSDRFFAERPEGSVSTLKIQRTQQEDSAVYLCASNLATPGSSYTQYFGPGTRLTVL.

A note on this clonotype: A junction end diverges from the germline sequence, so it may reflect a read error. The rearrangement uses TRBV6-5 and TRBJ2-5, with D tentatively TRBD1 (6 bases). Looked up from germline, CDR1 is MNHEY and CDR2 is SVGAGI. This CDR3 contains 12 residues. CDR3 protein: CASSYGRTAWDF. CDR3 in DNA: TGTGCCAGCAGTTACGGGCGGACAGCCTGGGACTTC.